Detailed here is one TCR beta chain. Its specificity is unknown. V shed 1 base and J 2 bases; nucleotides not matched to a gene: 3. The CDR3 consists of 15 residues. The germline CDR1 and CDR2 sequences are SGHTA and FQGNSA. PCR primers comprised 60 Vbeta and 13 Jbeta primers. TCRdb's copy holds only in-frame clones and misses some; the assay was immunoSEQ multiplex PCR. This table has under 200,000 clones, 75% to 90% appearing once. The sample comes from a study of cytomegalovirus exposure and HLA in healthy donors. Study information: Among several hundred genotyped donors, approximately 80% fell in the Caucasian-associated ancestry cluster.

Study-level findings and limits: A later analysis showed HLA-associated TCR beta chains outstripping equally common others in clonal expansion.

The TCR comes from a man aged 35 to 55 in good health and CMV-seropositive. The sample consisted of PBMCs. The J gene is TRBJ2-5, the V gene TRBV7-2; TRBD2 matches at 8 bases. CDR3 nucleotide sequence: TGTGCCAGCAGCTTAGAAGGGACTAGTCAAGAGACCCAGTACTTC. The encoded protein is CASSLEGTSQETQYF.